One and the same sample provided the 30 T cell receptor beta chains below, sequenced in a study of TIL therapy for anti-PD-1-resistant metastatic lung cancer. The time point here: pre-treatment sample, taken before nivolumab and TIL therapy. Pleural nodules or supraclavicular lymph nodes made up most of the excised metastases sampled. Sequencing used immunoSEQ v3. Sequenced by immunoSEQ multiplex PCR; TCRdb stores in-frame clones only, minus some. Found here are more than 90,000 clones, 50% to 70% of them singletons; the top ten hold over 9.5%. The sequencing used tumor tissue, collected at baseline. These TCRs come from a person aged 25-79 years with non-small cell lung cancer.

In its sample, this clone was seen a few times. The rearrangement joins TRBV14 to TRBJ1-4; no clear D gene. CDR1 is SGHDN and CDR2 is FVKESK in the germline V gene. Trimming took 0 bases from V and 4 from J, leaving 9 bases between them. This CDR3 contains 15 residues. CDR3 sequence: CASSQEGRFNEKLFF. In nucleotides, the CDR3 is TGTGCCAGCAGCCAAGAGGGGAGGTTTAATGAAAAACTGTTTTTT.

The rearrangement joins TRBV19 to TRBJ2-5; the D call may be TRBD1 or TRBD2 (5 bases each). V lost 7 bases, J lost 5 bases, and 17 bases lay in between. CDR3 length equals 14 residues. Per germline, CDR1 LNHDA and CDR2 SQIVND (reference sequence). As DNA, the CDR3 is TGTGCCAGTACCGCCCGGGACGGTGGGGAGACCCAGTACTTC. Encoded protein: CASTARDGGETQYF.

V is TRBV7-9 and J is TRBJ1-3; no firm D call. CDR1 is SEHNR, CDR2 FQNEAQ, per germline (reference sequence). The CDR3 spans 17 residues. Trimming left V 5 bases short and J 3 bases short, with 20 bases between. The CDR3 spells CASSTLREGSYGNTIYF. As DNA, the CDR3 is TGTGCCAGCAGCACCCTAAGGGAAGGGAGTTATGGAAACACCATATATTTT. Supplemented by reference TRBV7-9 and TRBJ1-3, the full variable domain reads DTGVSQNPRHKITKRGQNVTFRCDPISEHNRLYWYRQTLGQGPEFLTYFQNEAQLEKSRLLSDRFSAERPKGSFSTLEIQRTEQGDSAMYLCASSTLREGSYGNTIYFGEGSWLTVV.

The J gene is TRBJ2-3, the V gene TRBV30; D ambiguous. V lost 4 bases, J lost 2 bases, and 7 bases lay in between. CDR3 size: 12 residues. Germline V gene sequence: CDR1 GTSNPN, CDR2 SVGIG (reference sequence). The CDR3 DNA is TGTGCCTGGAATGGGGACACAGATACGCAGTATTTT. This encodes CAWNGDTDTQYF.

The chain joins TRBV9 to TRBJ2-1, with 12 bases that match TRBD2. This CDR3 comprises 16 residues. The V segment lost 4 bases and the J segment 4 bases; nucleotides outside the gene matches: 6. The germline CDR1 and CDR2 sequences are SGDLS and YYNGEE. CDR3 amino acids: CASSPATSGGYNEQFF. CDR3 sequence (DNA): TGTGCCAGCAGCCCAGCGACTAGCGGGGGTTACAATGAGCAGTTCTTC.

This sequence joins TRBV11-3 and TRBJ2-2; 8 positions agree with TRBD2. This CDR3 comprises 15 residues. Germline V gene data show CDR1 as SGHNT and CDR2 as YENEEA. V gave up 3 bases and J gave up 7 bases; unmatched junction bases: 7. The CDR3 DNA follows: TGTGCCAGCAGCTTTAGCGGGAATGGAGGCGGGGAGCTGTTTTTT. As protein: CASSFSGNGGGELFF. The full variable domain, completed using reference TRBV11-3 and TRBJ2-2, is EAGVVQSPRYKIIEKKQPVAFWCNPISGHNTLYWYLQNLGQGPELLIRYENEEAVDDSQLPKDRFSAERLKGVDSTLKIQPAELGDSAVYLCASSFSGNGGGELFFGEGSRLTVL.

The CDR3, as DNA: TGTGCCAGCAGCTCCCTAGCGGGACGAACCTACGAGCAGTACTTC. Translation gives CASSSLAGRTYEQYF. The chain carries TRBV7-2 and TRBJ2-7, with 9 bases aligning to TRBD2. There are 15 residues in the CDR3. Germline V gene data show CDR1 as SGHTA and CDR2 as FQGNSA. Unmatched junction bases numbered 6, after V lost 4 bases and J lost 2 bases.

The sample holds a few counts of this clone. V is TRBV3-1 (or the pseudogene TRBV3-2) and J is TRBJ1-4; D is possibly TRBD1 (5 bases). Between the trimmed V and J ends, which lost 1 base and 11 bases, there was a span of 11 bases. Germline V lookup: CDR1 LGHDT, CDR2 YNNKEL (reference sequence). The CDR3 is 13 amino acids. In nucleotides, the CDR3 is TGTGCCAGCAGCCAAGCCCATCAGGGTAAACTGTTTTTT. Its protein product is CASSQAHQGKLFF.

This clone has only a few counts. The J gene is TRBJ2-1, the V gene TRBV6-2 or TRBV6-3, with TRBD2 identical over 12 bases. The CDR3 is 14 amino acids. The V gene's germline CDR1 is MNHEY and CDR2 SVGEGT. The junction had 4 bases not matched to a gene; V was cut back by 5 bases and J by 8 bases. In DNA, the CDR3 is TGTGCCAGCAGTGTTCGACTAGCGGGGGATGAGCAGTTCTTC. Residues: CASSVRLAGDEQFF.

This chain joins TRBV27 and TRBJ2-7; TRBD1 aligns across 8 bases. CDR3 size: 15 residues. Germline lookup yields CDR1 MNHEY and CDR2 SMNVEV (reference sequence). Losses at the gene ends were 2 bases for V and 2 bases for J; bases not matched to a gene: 5. The CDR3 loop is CASSLILDRAYEQYF. CDR3 nucleotide sequence: TGTGCCAGCAGTTTAATTCTGGACAGGGCCTACGAGCAGTACTTC.

The chain has TRBV4-3 and TRBJ1-3; no firm D call. The CDR3 loop spans 16 amino acids. The V end was cut by 1 base, the J end by 3 bases, with 13 bases between. Germline V lookup: CDR1 LGHNA, CDR2 YSLEER. The CDR3 loop reads CASSQGAGNDGNTIYF. The CDR3 DNA is TGCGCCAGCAGCCAAGGGGCGGGGAACGATGGAAACACCATATATTTT.

This chain joins TRBV4-1 and TRBJ2-1; 10 bases line up with TRBD2. Germline CDR1 reads MGHRA; CDR2 reads YSYEKL. The CDR3 length is 16 residues. J was trimmed by 3 bases and V by 4 bases; bases with no gene match: 6. The CDR3 here is CASSPRSGGGYNEQFF. DNA for the CDR3: TGCGCCAGCAGCCCCAGAAGCGGGGGGGGCTACAATGAGCAGTTCTTC.

This clone was counted ten times or more. The chain couples TRBV7-2 to TRBJ2-2, with 9 bases that match TRBD1. With V trimmed by 6 bases and J by 6 bases, 8 bases remained unmatched. The CDR3 sequence is 15 residues long. Germline CDR1 SGHTA, CDR2 FQGNSA. CDR3 amino acids: CASRPGTGYSGELFF. CDR3 in DNA: TGTGCCAGCAGACCCGGGACAGGGTATTCCGGGGAGCTGTTTTTT.

The genes are TRBV7-2 and TRBJ2-7; the D gene is possibly TRBD1 (6 bases). Germline values: CDR1 SGHTA, CDR2 FQGNSA. This CDR3 comprises 14 residues. Trimming shortened V by 5 bases and J by 3 bases, and 14 bases separated the two germline ends. CDR3: CASSLRDTLYEQYF. CDR3 nucleotide sequence: TGTGCCAGCAGCCTCCGGGACACCCTCTACGAGCAGTACTTC.

The chain couples TRBV5-1 to TRBJ1-1; D might be TRBD1 (6 bases). Germline-derived CDR1 and CDR2 are SGHRS and YFSETQ. The CDR3 extends over 14 amino acids. V lost 3 bases and J lost 1, with 10 bases in between. This chain's CDR3 is CASSSGQTNTEAFF. In nucleotides, the CDR3 is TGCGCCAGCAGCTCGGGACAAACGAACACTGAAGCTTTCTTT.

This rearrangement joins TRBV28 to TRBJ2-7, with D unresolved. Trimming stripped 11 bases from V and 7 bases from J, with 9 bases between. The CDR3 is made up of 9 amino acids. CDR1 is MDHEN, CDR2 SYDVKM, per germline. The CDR3 spells CASGREQYF. In DNA, the CDR3 is TGTGCCTCCGGTAGGGAGCAGTACTTC.

V usage is TRBV10-1 and J usage is TRBJ2-3; D possibly corresponds to TRBD2 (6 bases). The CDR3 consists of 15 residues. CDR1 WNHNN and CDR2 SYGVQD come from the germline V gene (reference sequence). Between the trimmed V and J ends, which lost 3 bases and 0 bases, there was a span of 10 bases. CDR3 sequence (DNA): TGCGCCAGCAGTGACGGGCTAGCGAGCACAGATACGCAGTATTTT. Its protein is CASSDGLASTDTQYF.

The J gene is TRBJ2-1, the V gene TRBV7-9; TRBD1 agrees at 7 bases. CDR1 is SEHNR and CDR2 is FQNEAQ in the germline V gene (reference sequence). The CDR3 totals 13 residues. V shed 5 bases and J 5 bases; nucleotides not matched to a gene: 3. The CDR3 DNA reads as TGTGCCAGCAGCGGGACAGTGAACAATGAGCAGTTCTTC. As protein: CASSGTVNNEQFF. Looking up the rest from reference TRBV7-9 and TRBJ2-1 gives the full variable domain: DTGVSQNPRHKITKRGQNVTFRCDPISEHNRLYWYRQTLGQGPEFLTYFQNEAQLEKSRLLSDRFSAERPKGSFSTLEIQRTEQGDSAMYLCASSGTVNNEQFFGPGTRLTVL.

The V gene is TRBV28, the J gene TRBJ2-3; the D gene is possibly TRBD2 (6 bases). Deletions cut 8 bases from V and 6 bases from J, with 15 bases between. The CDR3 consists of 13 residues. Germline-derived CDR1 and CDR2 are MDHEN and SYDVKM. CDR3 coding DNA: TGTGCCAGCCTACGGGAGTTGGCTGATACGCAGTATTTT. Translated, it gives CASLRELADTQYF.

This rearrangement joins TRBV19 to TRBJ1-1; 7 nucleotides line up with TRBD1. This CDR3 is built from 15 residues. The V segment lost 3 bases and the J segment 1 base; nucleotides outside the gene matches: 5. Germline V gene sequence: CDR1 LNHDA, CDR2 SQIVND (reference sequence). CDR3 nucleotides: TGTGCCAGTAGTATTTCACACAGGGGGAACACTGAAGCTTTCTTT. This translates into CASSISHRGNTEAFF.

This clone appeared a few times. The chain links TRBV7-2 to TRBJ1-1; tentatively, D is TRBD1 (5 bases). The CDR3 runs to 15 residues. Germline CDR1 and CDR2: SGHTA and FQGNSA. V lost 3 bases and J lost 1, with 12 bases in between. Here the CDR3 reads CASSLRGRQNTEAFF. The CDR3 nucleotides are TGTGCCAGCAGCTTGAGGGGACGGCAGAACACTGAAGCTTTCTTT.

The chain is built from TRBV5-6 and TRBJ2-7; D unresolved. CDR3 size: 17 residues. CDR1 and CDR2 from the germline V gene are SGHDT and YYEEEE. V gave up 0 bases and J gave up 4 bases, with 20 bases separating them. As DNA, the CDR3 is TGTGCCAGCAGCTTGGCTTTATCGGGCAGGCCCGCGTACGAGCAGTACTTC. It yields the protein CASSLALSGRPAYEQYF.

CDR3 DNA sequence: TGTGCCAGCAGTTATGACAGGTTCAGATATCACAATGAGCAGTTCTTC. Its protein is CASSYDRFRYHNEQFF. The chain uses TRBV6-5 and TRBJ2-1; possible D gene TRBD1, 6 bases. In germline, CDR1 is MNHEY, CDR2 SVGAGI. This CDR3 has 16 amino acids. The V end lost 3 bases, the J end lost 5 bases, and 17 bases lay between the germline ends.

J is TRBJ2-7 and V is TRBV30; 14 nucleotides align to TRBD2. Germline V lookup: CDR1 GTSNPN, CDR2 SVGIG (reference sequence). V lost 3 bases to trimming and J lost 6 bases; unmatched junction nucleotides: 10. There are 16 residues in the CDR3. CDR3 sequence: CAWRKVGGLAGGEQYF. CDR3 coding DNA: TGTGCCTGGAGAAAGGTGGGAGGACTAGCGGGAGGCGAGCAGTACTTC.

This sequence joins TRBV6-5 and TRBJ2-7; TRBD1 or TRBD2 may be the D gene (6 bases each). The germline V gene encodes CDR1 MNHEY and CDR2 SVGAGI. The CDR3 length is 15 residues. V was trimmed by 6 bases and J by 4 bases, leaving 19 bases between them. The CDR3, as DNA: TGTGCCAGCAGGGAGGGGGTATCCATGGAATACGAGCAGTACTTC. It codes for CASREGVSMEYEQYF.

This clone was seen more than once but under ten times. The rearrangement uses TRBV14 and TRBJ2-5; 7 nucleotides agree with TRBD1. Germline V CDR1 and CDR2: SGHDN, FVKESK. With V trimmed by 4 bases and J by 5 bases, 13 bases remained unmatched. The CDR3 length is 16 residues. The CDR3 region is CASSRRQGSTRETQYF. CDR3 DNA sequence: TGTGCCAGCAGCCGTCGACAGGGATCGACTCGGGAGACCCAGTACTTC.

The CDR3 reads CATSRDQPGLDRYNEQFF. The DNA of the CDR3 is TGTGCCACCAGCAGAGACCAACCGGGACTAGATAGGTACAATGAGCAGTTCTTC. The V gene is TRBV15, the J gene TRBJ2-1; the match to TRBD2 covers 8 bases. Germline CDR1 is LNHNV and CDR2 is YYDKDF (reference sequence). J lost 4 bases, V lost 0 bases, and 11 bases had no gene match. There are 18 residues in the CDR3.

The V and J genes are TRBV10-3 and TRBJ2-2; 8 bases fit TRBD2. The CDR3 length is 18 residues. V lost 0 bases to trimming and J lost 2 bases; unmatched junction nucleotides: 8. CDR1 and CDR2 (germline): ENHRY, SYGVKD. CDR3 sequence reads: CAISESRMAGGNTGELFF. In nucleotides, the CDR3 is TGTGCCATCAGTGAGTCGAGAATGGCGGGAGGTAACACCGGGGAGCTGTTTTTT.

V usage is TRBV19 and J usage is TRBJ1-1; the D is unclear. The CDR3 totals 16 residues. V was trimmed by 5 bases and J by 5 bases, leaving 21 bases between them. Germline assignment: CDR1 LNHDA and CDR2 SQIVND (reference sequence). CDR3 protein: CASSHSGHGRETEAFF. The DNA of the CDR3 is TGTGCCAGTAGTCACTCCGGCCACGGGAGGGAGACTGAAGCTTTCTTT.

The rearrangement uses TRBV30 and TRBJ1-1; no reliable D call. This CDR3 has 13 residues. Trimming left V 0 bases short and J 13 bases short, with 18 bases between. The germline V gene encodes CDR1 GTSNPN and CDR2 SVGIG (reference sequence). The CDR3 sequence is CAWSVELNEVGFF. The CDR3 DNA is TGTGCCTGGAGTGTCGAGTTAAACGAAGTAGGTTTCTTT. Drawing the rest from reference TRBV30 and TRBJ1-1, the complete variable domain is SQTIHQWPATLVQPVGSPLSLECTVEGTSNPNLYWYRQAAGRGLQLLFYSVGIGQISSEVPQNLSASRPQDRQFILSSKKLLLSDSGFYLCAWSVELNEVGFFGQGTRLTVV.